These 11 T cell receptor beta chains were sequenced from one sample in a study of blood T cell repertoires in COVID-19. Some clones are missing from TCRdb's copy, which holds only in-frame ones; the method was immunoSEQ multiplex PCR. This table holds tens of thousands of clones, over 70% found once. The sample was peripheral blood. Receptors originate from a woman aged 70-85 years with acute or convalescent COVID-19.

The chain carries TRBV18 and TRBJ1-5, with D unclear. Germline V CDR1 and CDR2: KGHSH, LQKENI. The CDR3 is 13 amino acids. V shed 3 bases and J shed 3 bases, with 6 bases lying between them. CDR3 protein: CASSPAFNQPQHF. Here the CDR3 DNA reads TGTGCCAGCTCACCGGCCTTCAATCAGCCCCAGCATTTT.

The rearrangement links TRBV28 to TRBJ1-4; 9 bases fit TRBD1. V was pared by 5 bases and J by 4 bases, with 5 bases of the junction left unmatched. Germline loops: CDR1 MDHEN, CDR2 SYDVKM. The length of the CDR3 is 15 residues. CDR3 nucleotide sequence: TGTGCCAGCAGTCTCCGGGACAGGGTTAATGAAAAACTGTTTTTT. Protein: CASSLRDRVNEKLFF.

The chain couples TRBV14 to TRBJ2-3; 8 bases align to TRBD2. CDR3 length: 16 residues. Unmatched junction bases numbered 6, after V lost 0 bases and J lost 4 bases. Germline CDR1 is SGHDN and CDR2 is FVKESK. The CDR3 is CASSQDLHGRADTQYF. CDR3 in DNA: TGTGCCAGCAGCCAAGATCTGCACGGGAGGGCAGATACGCAGTATTTT.

There are a few counts of this clone. The V and J genes are TRBV27 and TRBJ2-2, with D perhaps TRBD1 (6 bases). V was trimmed by 10 bases and J by 1 base, leaving 13 bases between them. Germline V gene sequence: CDR1 MNHEY, CDR2 SMNVEV (reference sequence). The CDR3 sequence is 14 residues long. The CDR3 loop is CATTKTGNTGELFF. CDR3 in DNA: TGTGCCACCACTAAGACAGGGAACACCGGGGAGCTGTTTTTT.

The chain is built from TRBV28 and TRBJ1-4, with D perhaps TRBD1 (5 bases). With 6 bases removed from V and 8 bases from J, the gap between germline ends came to 16 bases. Looked up from germline, CDR1 is MDHEN and CDR2 is SYDVKM. This CDR3 spans 14 amino acids. The CDR3 reads CASSPYGGGEKLFF. The CDR3 nucleotides read TGTGCCAGCAGCCCCTATGGGGGAGGGGAAAAACTGTTTTTT.

V gene TRBV18 combines with J gene TRBJ2-6, with D maybe TRBD1 (5 bases). Trimming took 0 bases from V and 0 from J, leaving 12 bases between them. Per germline, CDR1 KGHSH and CDR2 LQKENI. The CDR3 is made up of 18 amino acids. This chain's CDR3 is CASSPPLRQFSGANVLTF. In DNA, the CDR3 is TGTGCCAGCTCACCACCTTTGAGACAGTTCTCTGGGGCCAACGTCCTGACTTTC.

This chain joins TRBV27 and TRBJ1-6, with 7 bases identical to TRBD1. The CDR3 covers 17 residues. Trimming removed 6 bases from V and 8 bases from J; junction bases left unmatched: 16. Germline CDR1 and CDR2: MNHEY and SMNVEV (reference sequence). The CDR3 DNA reads TGTGCCAGCAGCCCACAATCTGCAACAGGGGAGGATTCACCCCTCCACTTT. The encoded protein is CASSPQSATGEDSPLHF.

This clone was seen a few times. The gene calls are TRBV7-2 and TRBJ2-7; perhaps TRBD2 as D (6 bases). CDR1 SGHTA and CDR2 FQGNSA come from the germline V gene. V lost 2 bases, J lost 0 bases, and 11 bases lay in between. CDR3 length: 15 residues. The CDR3 DNA is TGTGCCAGCAGCTTATTAGCGGTGAGCTCCTACGAGCAGTACTTC. This encodes CASSLLAVSSYEQYF.

This chain links TRBV5-4 with TRBJ2-5; 11 bases align to TRBD2. V lost 0 bases, J lost 5 bases, and 3 bases stayed unmatched. CDR1 is SGHNT, CDR2 YYREEE, per germline (reference sequence). The CDR3 extends over 15 amino acids. The CDR3 sequence: CASSLVTSGTETQYF. CDR3 sequence (DNA): TGTGCCAGCAGCTTGGTGACTAGCGGGACGGAGACCCAGTACTTC.

There are a few counts of this clone. The chain carries TRBV29-1 and TRBJ1-2, with a weak D call TRBD1 (5 bases). The germline V gene encodes CDR1 SQVTM and CDR2 ANQGSEA. V gave up 7 bases and J gave up 0 bases, with 12 bases separating them. CDR3 length: 13 residues. CDR3 bases: TGCAGCGCCACAGGTTCGGCTAACTATGGCTACACCTTC. Amino acid sequence: CSATGSANYGYTF.

The gene calls are TRBV6-1 and TRBJ2-7; TRBD1 is a possible D gene (5 bases). Germline assignment: CDR1 MNHNS and CDR2 SASEGT. CDR3 length: 13 residues. V lost 2 bases and J 8 bases, leaving 13 bases between the germline ends. This CDR3 reads CASSESRVPKQYF. As DNA, the CDR3 is TGTGCCAGCAGTGAAAGCAGGGTCCCCAAGCAGTACTTC.